These T cell receptor beta chains were read from a single sample in a study of blood T cell repertoires in COVID-19. Measured with immunoSEQ multiplex PCR; TCRdb has only the in-frame clones, and not every one. This table has 100,000 to 150,000 clones, 69% appearing once. Material: peripheral blood. These receptors were collected from a woman in her seventies with acute or convalescent COVID-19. CDR3s include the opening cysteine and the closing phenylalanine or tryptophan. D genes are given only for firm matches. Not all rows give a size; the values are once, few, many and, for expanded clones, a class.

d_call: -
v_call: TRBV6-2/TRBV6-3
j_call: TRBJ1-1
clone_size: -
cdr3_aa: CASSYSRVLVTEAFF
cdr3_nt: TGTGCCAGCAGTTACTCGAGGGTCTTGGTCACTGAAGCTTTCTTT

d_call: TRBD1
v_call: TRBV4-3
j_call: TRBJ1-1
clone_size: -
cdr3_aa: CASSPDREWSTEAFF
cdr3_nt: TGCGCCAGCAGCCCGGACAGGGAGTGGTCGACTGAAGCTTTCTTT

d_call: TRBD1
v_call: TRBV6-1
j_call: TRBJ2-5
clone_size: -
cdr3_aa: CASSEWRQGRETQYF
cdr3_nt: TGTGCCAGCAGTGAATGGCGACAGGGGCGAGAGACCCAGTACTTC

d_call: -
v_call: TRBV19
j_call: TRBJ1-2
clone_size: few
cdr3_aa: CASSIWAGEGDGYTF
cdr3_nt: TGTGCCAGTAGTATATGGGCTGGCGAAGGTGACGGCTACACCTTC

d_call: -
v_call: TRBV11-3
j_call: TRBJ2-1
clone_size: -
cdr3_aa: CASSLGTLGSYNEQFF
cdr3_nt: TGTGCCAGCAGCTTAGGGACATTGGGCTCCTACAATGAGCAGTTCTTC

d_call: -
v_call: TRBV5-1
j_call: TRBJ2-1
clone_size: -
cdr3_aa: CASYGTYNEQFF
cdr3_nt: TGCGCCAGCTACGGGACCTACAATGAGCAGTTCTTC

d_call: -
v_call: TRBV4-1
j_call: TRBJ1-3
clone_size: -
cdr3_aa: CASSQQHGSSSGNTIYF
cdr3_nt: TGCGCCAGCAGCCAACAACACGGGTCTTCCTCTGGAAACACCATATATTTT

d_call: -
v_call: TRBV9
j_call: TRBJ1-4
clone_size: once
cdr3_aa: CASSAGRDEKLFF
cdr3_nt: TGTGCCAGCAGCGCCGGGAGGGATGAAAAACTGTTTTTT

d_call: -
v_call: TRBV10-3
j_call: TRBJ2-6
clone_size: -
cdr3_aa: CAIRIGDSNVLTF
cdr3_nt: TGTGCCATCAGAATCGGAGATAGCAACGTCCTGACTTTC

d_call: TRBD2
v_call: TRBV10-3
j_call: TRBJ2-1
clone_size: -
cdr3_aa: CAISEPGVAGPRSSYNEQFF
cdr3_nt: TGTGCCATCAGTGAGCCCGGGGTAGCGGGACCCAGAAGCTCCTACAATGAGCAGTTCTTC

d_call: TRBD1
v_call: TRBV5-1
j_call: TRBJ2-3
clone_size: -
cdr3_aa: CASSYGQGGDTQYF
cdr3_nt: TGCGCCAGCAGCTATGGACAGGGAGGAGATACGCAGTATTTT

d_call: -
v_call: TRBV2
j_call: TRBJ1-5
clone_size: few
cdr3_aa: CASSDRGSSNQPQHF
cdr3_nt: TGTGCCAGCAGTGATAGGGGAAGCAGCAATCAGCCCCAGCATTTT

d_call: -
v_call: TRBV21-1
j_call: TRBJ2-7
clone_size: -
cdr3_aa: CASSTYEQYF
cdr3_nt: TGTGCCAGCAGCACGTACGAGCAGTACTTC

d_call: -
v_call: TRBV5-6
j_call: TRBJ2-1
clone_size: -
cdr3_aa: CASSAIRDWSSYNEQFF
cdr3_nt: TGTGCCAGCAGCGCTATCAGGGATTGGAGCTCCTACAATGAGCAGTTCTTC

d_call: -
v_call: TRBV28
j_call: TRBJ2-7
clone_size: -
cdr3_aa: CASTTESRAYEQYF
cdr3_nt: TGTGCCAGCACCACAGAGAGCAGGGCCTACGAGCAGTACTTC

d_call: -
v_call: TRBV10-2
j_call: TRBJ1-1
clone_size: -
cdr3_aa: CATRPSSWTEAFF
cdr3_nt: TGCGCCACTAGGCCCTCATCGTGGACTGAAGCTTTCTTT

d_call: -
v_call: TRBV11-2
j_call: TRBJ2-2
clone_size: once
cdr3_aa: CASRHVKGQANTGELFF
cdr3_nt: TGTGCCAGCAGACATGTAAAGGGGCAGGCGAACACCGGGGAGCTGTTTTTT

d_call: TRBD1
v_call: TRBV6-5
j_call: TRBJ1-1
clone_size: few
cdr3_aa: CASTPGGEAFF
cdr3_nt: TGTGCCAGCACTCCAGGGGGGGAAGCTTTCTTT

d_call: -
v_call: TRBV2
j_call: TRBJ1-1
clone_size: -
cdr3_aa: CASSEAMDSLVFRVAFF
cdr3_nt: TGTGCCAGCAGTGAAGCGATGGACAGTTTAGTTTTTCGTGTAGCTTTCTTT

d_call: -
v_call: TRBV12-5
j_call: TRBJ2-2
clone_size: -
cdr3_aa: CASGLGDQLVTGELFF
cdr3_nt: TGTGCTAGTGGTTTGGGAGATCAACTTGTAACCGGGGAGCTGTTTTTT

d_call: TRBD1
v_call: TRBV6-5
j_call: TRBJ1-1
clone_size: -
cdr3_aa: CASRGQGAEAFF
cdr3_nt: TGTGCCAGCAGAGGACAGGGGGCGGAAGCTTTCTTT

d_call: -
v_call: TRBV4-1
j_call: TRBJ1-5
clone_size: -
cdr3_aa: CASSQDAQGRQPQHF
cdr3_nt: TGCGCCAGCAGCCAAGATGCTCAGGGGCGACAGCCCCAGCATTTT

d_call: TRBD1
v_call: TRBV19
j_call: TRBJ2-7
clone_size: -
cdr3_aa: CASSILGTGNYEQYF
cdr3_nt: TGTGCCAGTAGTATTTTGGGGACAGGAAACTACGAGCAGTACTTC

d_call: -
v_call: TRBV19
j_call: TRBJ2-2
clone_size: -
cdr3_aa: CASSSGRGAGELFF
cdr3_nt: TGTGCCAGTAGTTCGGGCAGGGGGGCCGGGGAGCTGTTTTTT

d_call: -
v_call: TRBV5-1
j_call: TRBJ2-7
clone_size: -
cdr3_aa: CASSLGPTYEQYF
cdr3_nt: TGCGCCAGCAGCTTGGGGCCCACCTACGAGCAGTACTTC

d_call: -
v_call: TRBV11-2
j_call: TRBJ2-7
clone_size: -
cdr3_aa: CATGDFYEQYF
cdr3_nt: TGTGCCACAGGGGATTTCTACGAGCAGTACTTC

d_call: TRBD1
v_call: TRBV5-5
j_call: TRBJ2-1
clone_size: -
cdr3_aa: CASSLLMRGTGTYNEQFF
cdr3_nt: TGTGCCAGCAGCTTGTTGATGCGCGGGACAGGGACCTACAATGAGCAGTTCTTC

d_call: -
v_call: TRBV4-3
j_call: TRBJ1-2
clone_size: -
cdr3_aa: CASSQEGAEGYTF
cdr3_nt: TGCGCCAGCAGCCAAGAAGGGGCTGAAGGCTACACCTTC

d_call: -
v_call: TRBV3-1/TRBV3-2
j_call: TRBJ1-1
clone_size: -
cdr3_aa: CASSHARTGTTEAFF
cdr3_nt: TGTGCCAGCAGCCATGCCCGAACAGGGACCACTGAAGCTTTCTTT

d_call: -
v_call: TRBV27
j_call: TRBJ2-4
clone_size: -
cdr3_aa: CASSLFGGAAKNIQYF
cdr3_nt: TGTGCCAGCAGTTTATTCGGGGGAGCGGCCAAAAACATTCAGTACTTC

d_call: -
v_call: TRBV6-5
j_call: TRBJ2-1
clone_size: -
cdr3_aa: CASSRGAPSYNEQFF
cdr3_nt: TGTGCCAGCAGCAGGGGTGCACCCTCCTACAATGAGCAGTTCTTC

d_call: -
v_call: TRBV30
j_call: TRBJ1-2
clone_size: many
cdr3_aa: CAWTLLDGYTF
cdr3_nt: TGTGCCTGGACTCTACTGGATGGCTACACCTTC

d_call: -
v_call: TRBV6-2/TRBV6-3
j_call: TRBJ2-1
clone_size: -
cdr3_aa: CASSPGKAEQFF
cdr3_nt: TGTGCCAGCAGTCCGGGGAAGGCTGAGCAGTTCTTC

d_call: TRBD1
v_call: TRBV5-4
j_call: TRBJ1-2
clone_size: -
cdr3_aa: CASSSIPGQGARGYGYTF
cdr3_nt: TGTGCCAGCAGCTCGATTCCGGGACAGGGGGCGCGCGGCTATGGCTACACCTTC

d_call: -
v_call: TRBV28
j_call: TRBJ1-3
clone_size: -
cdr3_aa: CASSHDRSSGNTIYF
cdr3_nt: TGTGCCAGCAGTCATGACCGGAGCTCTGGAAACACCATATATTTT

d_call: -
v_call: TRBV5-8
j_call: TRBJ1-5
clone_size: -
cdr3_aa: CASSRDSNQPQHF
cdr3_nt: TGTGCCAGCAGCCGAGATAGCAATCAGCCCCAGCATTTT

d_call: TRBD1
v_call: TRBV10-3
j_call: TRBJ1-5
clone_size: few
cdr3_aa: CAISETGDQPQHF
cdr3_nt: TGTGCCATCAGTGAGACAGGGGATCAGCCCCAGCATTTT

d_call: TRBD1
v_call: TRBV9
j_call: TRBJ2-5
clone_size: -
cdr3_aa: CASSVEGTGVGETQYF
cdr3_nt: TGTGCCAGCAGCGTAGAGGGGACAGGTGTGGGAGAGACCCAGTACTTC

d_call: -
v_call: TRBV25-1
j_call: TRBJ1-5
clone_size: few
cdr3_aa: CASSGYAGDNQPQHF
cdr3_nt: TGTGCCAGCAGTGGGTATGCGGGTGATAATCAGCCCCAGCATTTT

d_call: -
v_call: TRBV19
j_call: TRBJ2-7
clone_size: -
cdr3_aa: CASSRMTGTYEQYF
cdr3_nt: TGTGCCAGTAGTCGAATGACGGGGACCTACGAGCAGTACTTC

d_call: -
v_call: TRBV9
j_call: TRBJ2-2
clone_size: -
cdr3_aa: CASSLPGELFF
cdr3_nt: TGTGCCAGCAGCCTCCCCGGGGAGCTGTTTTTT

d_call: -
v_call: TRBV30
j_call: TRBJ2-1
clone_size: few
cdr3_aa: CACSGDIGNEQFF
cdr3_nt: TGTGCCTGCTCCGGGGATATCGGCAATGAGCAGTTCTTC

d_call: TRBD1
v_call: TRBV6-6
j_call: TRBJ1-5
clone_size: once
cdr3_aa: CASDRGNQPQHF
cdr3_nt: TGTGCCAGCGACAGGGGCAATCAGCCCCAGCATTTT

d_call: -
v_call: TRBV6-5
j_call: TRBJ2-7
clone_size: -
cdr3_aa: CASSYGAGNEQYF
cdr3_nt: TGTGCCAGCAGTTACGGTGCAGGGAACGAGCAGTACTTC

d_call: -
v_call: TRBV18
j_call: TRBJ2-2
clone_size: -
cdr3_aa: CASSPPGITGELFF
cdr3_nt: TGTGCCAGCTCACCCCCCGGGATCACCGGGGAGCTGTTTTTT

d_call: -
v_call: TRBV5-8
j_call: TRBJ1-6
clone_size: -
cdr3_aa: CASSLQGYDSPLHF
cdr3_nt: TGTGCCAGCAGCTTGCAGGGATACGATTCACCCCTCCACTTT

d_call: -
v_call: TRBV12-3/TRBV12-4
j_call: TRBJ1-2
clone_size: -
cdr3_aa: CASSTGGGGYTF
cdr3_nt: TGTGCCAGCAGTACTGGGGGGGGCGGCTACACCTTC

d_call: TRBD2
v_call: TRBV6-5
j_call: TRBJ2-5
clone_size: -
cdr3_aa: CASSYLAGGGQETQYF
cdr3_nt: TGTGCCAGCAGTTACCTAGCGGGAGGAGGCCAAGAGACCCAGTACTTC

d_call: -
v_call: TRBV11-2
j_call: TRBJ1-3
clone_size: -
cdr3_aa: CASSLNRFSSGNTIYF
cdr3_nt: TGTGCCAGCAGCTTAAACAGGTTTTCCTCTGGAAACACCATATATTTT

d_call: -
v_call: TRBV7-9
j_call: TRBJ2-3
clone_size: -
cdr3_aa: CASSPSFHTDTQYF
cdr3_nt: TGTGCCAGCAGCCCTAGCTTTCACACAGATACGCAGTATTTT

d_call: TRBD2
v_call: TRBV7-2
j_call: TRBJ2-3
clone_size: once
cdr3_aa: CASSAGLAGSTDTQYF
cdr3_nt: TGTGCCAGCAGCGCCGGACTAGCGGGGAGCACAGATACGCAGTATTTT

d_call: TRBD2
v_call: TRBV18
j_call: TRBJ2-1
clone_size: -
cdr3_aa: CASSPPVLTSGGGNEQFF
cdr3_nt: TGTGCCAGCTCACCACCCGTTCTGACTAGCGGTGGAGGGAATGAGCAGTTCTTC

d_call: -
v_call: TRBV7-9
j_call: TRBJ1-1
clone_size: few
cdr3_aa: CASSFTIGGSEAFF
cdr3_nt: TGTGCCAGCAGCTTTACCATTGGAGGGTCTGAAGCTTTCTTT